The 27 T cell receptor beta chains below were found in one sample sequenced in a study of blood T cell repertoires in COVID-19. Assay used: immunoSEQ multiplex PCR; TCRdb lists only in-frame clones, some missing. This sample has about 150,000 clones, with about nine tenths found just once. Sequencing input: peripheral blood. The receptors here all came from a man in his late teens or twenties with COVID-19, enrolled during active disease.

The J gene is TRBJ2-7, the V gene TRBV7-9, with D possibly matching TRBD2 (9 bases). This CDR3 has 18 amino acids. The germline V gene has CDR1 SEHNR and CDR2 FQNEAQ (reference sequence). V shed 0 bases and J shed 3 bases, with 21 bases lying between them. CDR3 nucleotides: TGTGCCAGCAGCTTAGCGGGCGGGAGGGACAGGCCAGACTACGAGCAGTACTTC. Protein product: CASSLAGGRDRPDYEQYF.

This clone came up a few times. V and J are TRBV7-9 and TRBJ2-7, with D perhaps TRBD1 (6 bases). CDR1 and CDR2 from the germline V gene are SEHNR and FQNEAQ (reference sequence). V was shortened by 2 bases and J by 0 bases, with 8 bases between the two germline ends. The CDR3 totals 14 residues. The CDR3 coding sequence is TGTGCCAGCAGCTTAACAGGGAGCTCCTACGAGCAGTACTTC. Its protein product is CASSLTGSSYEQYF. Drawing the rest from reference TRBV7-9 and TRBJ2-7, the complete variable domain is DTGVSQNPRHKITKRGQNVTFRCDPISEHNRLYWYRQTLGQGPEFLTYFQNEAQLEKSRLLSDRFSAERPKGSFSTLEIQRTEQGDSAMYLCASSLTGSSYEQYFGPGTRLTVT.

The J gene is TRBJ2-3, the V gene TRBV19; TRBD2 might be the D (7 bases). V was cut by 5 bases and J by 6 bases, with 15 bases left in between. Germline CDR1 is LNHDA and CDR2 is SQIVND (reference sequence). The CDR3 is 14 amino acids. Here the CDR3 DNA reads TGTGCCAGTAGTGGTTCGGGGGGCAGGGATACGCAGTATTTT. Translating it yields CASSGSGGRDTQYF.

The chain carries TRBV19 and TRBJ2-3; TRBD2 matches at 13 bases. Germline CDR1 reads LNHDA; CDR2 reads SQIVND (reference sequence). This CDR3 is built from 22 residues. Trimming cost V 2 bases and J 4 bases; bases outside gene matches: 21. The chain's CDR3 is CASSIRVPLGLAGAVDPDTQYF. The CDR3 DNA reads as TGTGCCAGTAGTATACGAGTCCCGCTAGGACTAGCGGGAGCGGTAGACCCAGATACGCAGTATTTT.

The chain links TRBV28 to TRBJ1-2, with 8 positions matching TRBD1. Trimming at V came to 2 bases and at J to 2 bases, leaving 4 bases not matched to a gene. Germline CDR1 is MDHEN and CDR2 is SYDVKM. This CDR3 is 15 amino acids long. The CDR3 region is CASSLQDRGNYGYTF. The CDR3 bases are TGTGCCAGCAGTTTACAAGACAGGGGAAACTATGGCTACACCTTC.

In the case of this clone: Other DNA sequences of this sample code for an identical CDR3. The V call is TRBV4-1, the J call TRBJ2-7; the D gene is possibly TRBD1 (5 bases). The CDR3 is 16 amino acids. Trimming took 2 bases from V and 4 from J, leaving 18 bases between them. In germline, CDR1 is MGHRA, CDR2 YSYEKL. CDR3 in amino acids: CASSQSGHRNTYEQYF. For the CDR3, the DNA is TGCGCCAGCAGCCAAAGTGGACATCGGAATACTTACGAGCAGTACTTC.

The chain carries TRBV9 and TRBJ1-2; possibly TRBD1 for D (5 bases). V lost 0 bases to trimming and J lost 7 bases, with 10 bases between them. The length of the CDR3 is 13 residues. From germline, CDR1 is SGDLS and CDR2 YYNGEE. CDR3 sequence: CASSVGGVGGYTF. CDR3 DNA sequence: TGTGCCAGCAGCGTAGGGGGCGTCGGTGGCTACACCTTC.

As DNA, the CDR3 is TGTGCCAGCAGCTTCGGGGACAGGGTGAATGAGCAGTTCTTC. It codes for CASSFGDRVNEQFF. The chain links TRBV11-2 to TRBJ2-1, with TRBD1 identical over 9 bases. Losses at the gene ends were 3 bases for V and 7 bases for J; bases not matched to a gene: 4. This CDR3 is built from 14 residues. Germline-derived CDR1 and CDR2 are SGHAT and FQNNGV. Drawing the rest from reference TRBV11-2 and TRBJ2-1, the complete variable domain is EAGVAQSPRYKIIEKRQSVAFWCNPISGHATLYWYQQILGQGPKLLIQFQNNGVVDDSQLPKDRFSAERLKGVDSTLKIQPAKLEDSAVYLCASSFGDRVNEQFFGPGTRLTVL.

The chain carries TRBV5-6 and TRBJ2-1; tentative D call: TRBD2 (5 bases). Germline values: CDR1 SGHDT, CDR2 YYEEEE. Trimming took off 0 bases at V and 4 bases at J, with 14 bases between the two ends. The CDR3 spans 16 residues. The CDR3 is CASSLGVGVGYNEQFF. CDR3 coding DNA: TGTGCCAGCAGCTTGGGGGTGGGAGTGGGTTACAATGAGCAGTTCTTC.

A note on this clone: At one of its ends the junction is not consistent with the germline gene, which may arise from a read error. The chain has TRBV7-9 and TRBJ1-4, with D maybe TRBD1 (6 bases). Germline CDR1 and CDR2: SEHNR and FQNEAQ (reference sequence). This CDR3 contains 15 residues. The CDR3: CASSAGQTINEKLLF. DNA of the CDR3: TGTGCCAGCAGCGCCGGACAGACGATTAATGAAAAACTGCTTTTT.

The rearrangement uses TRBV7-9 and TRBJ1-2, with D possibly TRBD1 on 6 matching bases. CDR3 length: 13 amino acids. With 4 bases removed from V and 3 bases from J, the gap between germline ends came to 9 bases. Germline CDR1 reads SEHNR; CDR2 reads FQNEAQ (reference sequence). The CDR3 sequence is CASSSGQYYGYTF. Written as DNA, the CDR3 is TGTGCCAGCAGCTCAGGACAGTACTATGGCTACACCTTC. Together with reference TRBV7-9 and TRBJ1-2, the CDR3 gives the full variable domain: DTGVSQNPRHKITKRGQNVTFRCDPISEHNRLYWYRQTLGQGPEFLTYFQNEAQLEKSRLLSDRFSAERPKGSFSTLEIQRTEQGDSAMYLCASSSGQYYGYTFGSGTRLTVV.

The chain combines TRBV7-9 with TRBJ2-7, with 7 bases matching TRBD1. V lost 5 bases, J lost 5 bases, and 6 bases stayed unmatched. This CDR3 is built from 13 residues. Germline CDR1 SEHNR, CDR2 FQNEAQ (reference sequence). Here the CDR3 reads CASSIDRVHEQYF. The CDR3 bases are TGTGCCAGCAGCATCGACAGGGTCCACGAGCAGTACTTC.

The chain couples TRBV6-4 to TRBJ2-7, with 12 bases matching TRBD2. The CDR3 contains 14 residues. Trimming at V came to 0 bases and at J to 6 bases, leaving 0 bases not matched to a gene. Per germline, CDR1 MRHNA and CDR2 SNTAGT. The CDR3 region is CASSDSLAGGEQYF. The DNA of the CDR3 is TGTGCCAGCAGTGACTCACTAGCGGGAGGCGAGCAGTACTTC.

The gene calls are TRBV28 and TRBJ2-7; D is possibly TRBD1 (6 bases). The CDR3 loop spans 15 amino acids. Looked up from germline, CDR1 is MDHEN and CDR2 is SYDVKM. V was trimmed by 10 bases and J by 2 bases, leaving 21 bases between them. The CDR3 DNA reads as TGTGCCACCCGAATCGAGACAGGTAACACCTACGAGCAGTACTTC. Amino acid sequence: CATRIETGNTYEQYF.

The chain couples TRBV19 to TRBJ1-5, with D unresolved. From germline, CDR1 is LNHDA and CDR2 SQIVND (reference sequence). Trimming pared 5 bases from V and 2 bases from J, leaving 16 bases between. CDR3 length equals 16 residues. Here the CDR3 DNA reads TGTGCCAGTAGTGCTGGACTCATAGGCGGCAATCAGCCCCAGCATTTT. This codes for CASSAGLIGGNQPQHF.

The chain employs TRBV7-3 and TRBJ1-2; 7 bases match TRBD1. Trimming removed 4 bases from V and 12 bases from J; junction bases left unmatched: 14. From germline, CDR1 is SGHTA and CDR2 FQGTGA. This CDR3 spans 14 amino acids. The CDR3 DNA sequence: TGTGCCAGCAGCTCCCGAGACAGGGCCGGGGCCCACACCTTC. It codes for CASSSRDRAGAHTF.

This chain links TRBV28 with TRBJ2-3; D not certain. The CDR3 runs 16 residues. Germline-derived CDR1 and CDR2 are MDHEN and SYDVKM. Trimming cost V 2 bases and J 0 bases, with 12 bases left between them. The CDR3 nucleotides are TGTGCCAGCAGTTTAGTCAGGATGGGCAGCACAGATACGCAGTATTTT. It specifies CASSLVRMGSTDTQYF.

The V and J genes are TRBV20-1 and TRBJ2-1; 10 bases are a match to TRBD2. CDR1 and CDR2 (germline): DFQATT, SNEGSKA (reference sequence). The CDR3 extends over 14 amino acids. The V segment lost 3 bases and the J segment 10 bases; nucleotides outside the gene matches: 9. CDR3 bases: TGCAGTGCTAGTGCTAGCGGGAGAAGTAACGAGCAGTTCTTC. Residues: CSASASGRSNEQFF.

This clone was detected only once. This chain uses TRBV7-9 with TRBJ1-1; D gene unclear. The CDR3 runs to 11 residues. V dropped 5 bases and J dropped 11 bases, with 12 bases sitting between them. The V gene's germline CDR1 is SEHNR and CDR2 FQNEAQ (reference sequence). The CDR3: CASSGPPGAFF. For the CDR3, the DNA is TGTGCCAGCAGCGGGCCGCCGGGGGCTTTCTTT.

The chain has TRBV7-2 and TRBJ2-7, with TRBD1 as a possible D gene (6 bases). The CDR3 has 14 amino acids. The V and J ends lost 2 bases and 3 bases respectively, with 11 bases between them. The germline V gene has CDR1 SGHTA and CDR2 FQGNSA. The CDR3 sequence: CASSLTGRDYEQYF. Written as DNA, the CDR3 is TGTGCCAGCAGCTTAACAGGGAGAGACTACGAGCAGTACTTC.

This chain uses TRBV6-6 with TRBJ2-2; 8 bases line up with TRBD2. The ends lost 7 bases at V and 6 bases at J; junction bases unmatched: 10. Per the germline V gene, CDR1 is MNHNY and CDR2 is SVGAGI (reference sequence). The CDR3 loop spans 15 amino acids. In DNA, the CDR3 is TGTGCCAGCATTCCCGGACTAGCATGGGCCGGGGAGCTGTTTTTT. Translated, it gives CASIPGLAWAGELFF.

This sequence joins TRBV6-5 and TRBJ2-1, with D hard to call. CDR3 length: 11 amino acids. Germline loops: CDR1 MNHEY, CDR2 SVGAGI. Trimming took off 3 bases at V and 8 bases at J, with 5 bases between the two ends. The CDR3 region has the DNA TGTGCCAGCAGTTATCAGGATGAGCAGTTCTTC. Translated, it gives CASSYQDEQFF.

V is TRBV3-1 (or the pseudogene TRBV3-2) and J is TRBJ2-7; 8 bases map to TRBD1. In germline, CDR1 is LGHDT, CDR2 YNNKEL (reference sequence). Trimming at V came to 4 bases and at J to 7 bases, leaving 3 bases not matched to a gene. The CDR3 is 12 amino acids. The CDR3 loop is CASSLTGGEQYF. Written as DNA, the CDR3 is TGTGCCAGCAGCCTAACAGGGGGGGAGCAGTACTTC.

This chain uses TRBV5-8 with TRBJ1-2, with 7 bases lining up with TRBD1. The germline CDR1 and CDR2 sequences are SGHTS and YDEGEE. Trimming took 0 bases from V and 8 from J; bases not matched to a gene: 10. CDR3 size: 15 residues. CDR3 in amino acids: CASSLVEDRTNGYTF. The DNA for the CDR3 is TGTGCCAGCAGCTTGGTAGAGGACAGGACTAACGGCTACACCTTC.

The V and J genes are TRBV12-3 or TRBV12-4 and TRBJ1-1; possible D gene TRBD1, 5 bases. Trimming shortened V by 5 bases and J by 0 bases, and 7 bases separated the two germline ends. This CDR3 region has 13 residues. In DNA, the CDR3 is TGTGCCAGCAGTGGACATATGAACACTGAAGCTTTCTTT. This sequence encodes CASSGHMNTEAFF.

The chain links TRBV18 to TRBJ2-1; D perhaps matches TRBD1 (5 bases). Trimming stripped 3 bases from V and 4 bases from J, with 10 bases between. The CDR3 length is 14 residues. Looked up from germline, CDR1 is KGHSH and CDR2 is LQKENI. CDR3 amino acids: CASSPLRAYNEQFF. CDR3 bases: TGTGCCAGCTCACCCCTCAGGGCTTACAATGAGCAGTTCTTC.

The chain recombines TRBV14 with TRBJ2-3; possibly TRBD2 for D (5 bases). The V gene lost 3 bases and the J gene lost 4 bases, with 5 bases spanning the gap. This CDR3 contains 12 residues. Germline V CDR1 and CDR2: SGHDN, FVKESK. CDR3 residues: CASSQGADTQYF. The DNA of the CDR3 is TGTGCCAGCAGCCAGGGAGCAGATACGCAGTATTTT.